A selection of T cell receptor beta chains follows, all from one sample in a study of shared clonotypes between healthy human individuals. Libraries were prepared by immunoSEQ multiplex PCR; TCRdb keeps only in-frame clonotypes and omits some of them. This sample carries 900,000 to 1,200,000 clones, about four fifths of them seen once, and the ten largest clones take roughly 0.65%. Sequencing was performed on memory CD4+ T cells from PBMCs. The receptors were gathered from a man in his late teens or twenties in good health. Some clones in this sample may be carry-over from other donors' samples. Both conserved end residues are part of each CDR3. The D gene is left open where the match is weak. Where a row states a size, it is once, few, many or the class of an expanded clone; other rows omit it.

j_call	v_call	d_call	clone_size	cdr3_nt	cdr3_aa
TRBJ2-7	TRBV6-1	TRBD2	-	TGTGCCAGCAGTGATCGGCGGGAGGGGTACGAGCAGTACTTC	CASSDRREGYEQYF
TRBJ1-2	TRBV27	TRBD1	many	TGTGCCAGCAGTTTTTATGCCGGACAGGGACTTAACTATGGCTACACCTTC	CASSFYAGQGLNYGYTF
TRBJ2-3	TRBV4-1	-	-	TGCGCCAGCAGCCCGACAAGAAACTATAACACAGATACGCAGTATTTT	CASSPTRNYNTDTQYF
TRBJ1-1	TRBV6-6	TRBD1	-	TGTGCCAGCAGTTACCCCGGGACAGGGGGAGGCACTGAAGCTTTCTTT	CASSYPGTGGGTEAFF
TRBJ1-2	TRBV5-1	TRBD1	-	TGCGCCAGCAGCGGAGGGACAGGGGGCGACTATGGCTACACCTTC	CASSGGTGGDYGYTF
TRBJ2-7	TRBV6-5	TRBD1	-	TGTGCCAGCACCGCGGGACAGGGGGTCTCCTACGAGCAGTACTTC	CASTAGQGVSYEQYF
TRBJ1-4	TRBV6-1	-	-	TGTGCCAGCAGAGGTGGGGCGCGTGAAAAACTGTTTTTT	CASRGGAREKLFF
TRBJ1-2	TRBV10-3	-	-	TGTGCCACCACAGGAGGTGCGGTTTTGAGTGGCTACACCTTC	CATTGGAVLSGYTF
TRBJ2-7	TRBV5-6	-	-	TGTGCCAGCAGCTTTCCGCCACAAACCTTAGCGAGGGATTCCTACGAGCAGTACTTC	CASSFPPQTLARDSYEQYF
TRBJ2-2	TRBV14	-	-	TGTGCCAGCAGCCTAACAGGGTCGAACACCGGGGAGCTGTTTTTT	CASSLTGSNTGELFF